The next 31 T cell receptor beta chains were all read from a single sample in a study of blood T cell repertoires in COVID-19 (dated by TCRdb to the early 2020s). The method behind the library was the immunoSEQ multiplex PCR assay. TCRdb's version of the immuneACCESS table is confined to in-frame rearrangements and falls short of the full clone set. An unresolved V gene accounts for under half of the shortfall where checked; the remainder is of unknown origin. The sample data list 120,000 to 150,000 clones, and more than 75% of these were observed just once. The top ten clones comprise approximately 6.2% of the sample. Sequencing was performed on peripheral blood. These receptors came from a man at least 80 years old with acute or convalescent COVID-19.

The genes are TRBV7-6 and TRBJ2-1, with 12 bases lining up with TRBD2. J was trimmed by 4 bases and V by 1 base; bases with no gene match: 5. The CDR3 extends over 17 amino acids. From germline, CDR1 is SGHVS and CDR2 FNYEAQ. Written as DNA, the CDR3 is TGTGCCAGCAGCTTAGAGACTAGCGGGGGCGTATACAATGAGCAGTTCTTC. As protein: CASSLETSGGVYNEQFF.

The chain has TRBV5-1 and TRBJ2-3, with D perhaps TRBD1 (5 bases). V gave up 7 bases and J gave up 0 bases, with 12 bases separating them. The CDR3 is 14 residues long. The germline CDR1 and CDR2 sequences are SGHRS and YFSETQ. Here the CDR3 reads CASRTQTSTDTQYF. The CDR3 DNA reads as TGCGCCAGCCGGACACAAACGAGCACAGATACGCAGTATTTT. The full variable domain, with the rest looked up from reference TRBV5-1 and TRBJ2-3, is KAGVTQTPRYLIKTRGQQVTLSCSPISGHRSVSWYQQTPGQGLQFLFEYFSETQRNKGNFPGRFSGRQFSNSRSEMNVSTLELGDSALYLCASRTQTSTDTQYFGPGTRLTVL.

V usage is TRBV28 and J usage is TRBJ2-2; D ambiguous. The germline V and J ends were trimmed by 5 bases and 1 base, with 5 bases remaining between them. The CDR3 is made up of 13 amino acids. The germline CDR1 and CDR2 sequences are MDHEN and SYDVKM. CDR3 region: CASSPKNTGELFF. The CDR3 DNA is TGTGCCAGCAGTCCCAAGAACACCGGGGAGCTGTTTTTT.

V and J are TRBV5-1 and TRBJ2-1, with TRBD1 matching 7 bases. The CDR3 has 14 amino acids. The germline CDR1 and CDR2 sequences are SGHRS and YFSETQ. V dropped 5 bases and J dropped 5; count of bases not matched to a gene: 7. The CDR3 DNA is TGCGCCAGCAGAGAGCATCAGGGGGACAATGAGCAGTTCTTC. It specifies CASREHQGDNEQFF. Using reference TRBV5-1 and TRBJ2-1 for the parts outside the CDR3, the full variable domain is KAGVTQTPRYLIKTRGQQVTLSCSPISGHRSVSWYQQTPGQGLQFLFEYFSETQRNKGNFPGRFSGRQFSNSRSEMNVSTLELGDSALYLCASREHQGDNEQFFGPGTRLTVL.

J is TRBJ2-2 and V is TRBV18; D call uncertain. CDR3 length: 16 amino acids. V dropped 0 bases and J dropped 1 base, with 9 bases sitting between them. Germline V gene data show CDR1 as KGHSH and CDR2 as LQKENI. CDR3 DNA: TGTGCCAGCTCACCACCGCAACTACAGAACACCGGGGAGCTGTTTTTT. Amino acid sequence: CASSPPQLQNTGELFF.

This chain connects TRBV28 to TRBJ1-2; 7 bases are shared with TRBD1. In germline, CDR1 is MDHEN, CDR2 SYDVKM. This CDR3 is 14 amino acids long. V lost 5 bases, J lost 0 bases, and 3 bases stayed unmatched. The CDR3 bases are TGTGCCAGCAGTGAGGGACAGTCTAACTATGGCTACACCTTC. The encoded protein is CASSEGQSNYGYTF.

Only one count was recorded for this clone. The chain joins TRBV7-2 to TRBJ2-5; no clear D gene. CDR3 length: 14 amino acids. Looked up from germline, CDR1 is SGHTA and CDR2 is FQGNSA. Trimming took off 0 bases at V and 5 bases at J, with 10 bases between the two ends. CDR3 in DNA: TGTGCCAGCAGCTTAGCGGCTAGTCGTGAGACCCAGTACTTC. Protein: CASSLAASRETQYF.

CDR3 region: CASSADLGLAGADRPTQYF. The CDR3 DNA is TGTGCCAGCAGCGCCGACCTCGGACTAGCGGGAGCCGATCGTCCTACGCAGTATTTT. The V and J genes are TRBV9 and TRBJ2-3; 13 bases align to TRBD2. After removal of 3 bases from V and 8 bases from J, the junction contained 18 bases not matched to a gene. Germline CDR1 reads SGDLS; CDR2 reads YYNGEE. CDR3 length: 19 amino acids.

This clone was recorded a few times. The V and J genes are TRBV28 and TRBJ1-6, with 7 bases that match TRBD1. The CDR3 consists of 13 residues. Germline V lookup: CDR1 MDHEN, CDR2 SYDVKM. The trim removed 8 bases at V and 10 bases at J, leaving 8 bases unmatched. CDR3 loop: CASLRQGGSPLHF. For the CDR3, the DNA is TGTGCCAGCCTTCGACAGGGTGGGTCACCCCTCCACTTT.

The chain has TRBV10-3 and TRBJ1-6; D unclear. Germline CDR1 is ENHRY and CDR2 is SYGVKD. The CDR3 is 13 residues long. The V end was cut by 10 bases, the J end by 7 bases, with 14 bases between. CDR3: CATRSGWNSPLHF. Written as DNA, the CDR3 is TGTGCCACCCGGTCAGGTTGGAATTCACCCCTCCACTTT.

This clone was observed a single time. This chain connects TRBV5-6 to TRBJ1-1, with TRBD1 matching over 10 bases. The V gene's germline CDR1 is SGHDT and CDR2 YYEEEE. The ends lost 5 bases at V and 5 bases at J; junction bases unmatched: 6. The CDR3 length is 14 residues. The CDR3 nucleotides are TGTGCCAGCAGTTACGACAGGGGGCTTACTGAAGCTTTCTTT. This translates into CASSYDRGLTEAFF.

The chain is built from TRBV7-8 and TRBJ1-3, with a possible D match to TRBD1 (6 bases). The CDR3 totals 16 residues. Germline CDR1 reads SGHVS; CDR2 reads FQNEAQ. V shed 6 bases and J shed 0 bases, with 15 bases lying between them. In DNA, the CDR3 is TGTGCCAGCAGACAAATCGGGACACTCTCTGGAAACACCATATATTTT. Protein: CASRQIGTLSGNTIYF.

The gene calls are TRBV27 and TRBJ1-2; weak D call: TRBD1 (5 bases). Looked up from germline, CDR1 is MNHEY and CDR2 is SMNVEV (reference sequence). V lost 2 bases, J lost 4 bases, and 11 bases lay in between. CDR3 length: 14 amino acids. Here the CDR3 DNA reads TGTGCCAGCAGTTTAGATCAGGGACTCTATGGCTACACCTTC. This codes for CASSLDQGLYGYTF.

The gene calls are TRBV5-1 and TRBJ2-7, with D perhaps matching TRBD1 (6 bases). Germline assignment: CDR1 SGHRS and CDR2 YFSETQ. V was trimmed by 4 bases and J by 0 bases, leaving 14 bases between them. The CDR3 is 15 residues long. Written as DNA, the CDR3 is TGCGCCAGCAGCGTGGAGACAGGCTACTCCTACGAGCAGTACTTC. It is translated as CASSVETGYSYEQYF.

This clone has a single count. The chain carries TRBV29-1 and TRBJ1-3, with D perhaps TRBD1 (5 bases). Deletions cut 2 bases from V and 3 bases from J, with 11 bases between. CDR1 SQVTM and CDR2 ANQGSEA come from the germline V gene. There are 14 residues in the CDR3. CDR3 nucleotide sequence: TGCAGCGTTGAAACAGGATTCGATGGAAACACCATATATTTT. This gives the protein CSVETGFDGNTIYF. The full variable domain, in which reference TRBV29-1 and TRBJ1-3 provide the parts outside the CDR3, is SAVISQKPSRDICQRGTSLTIQCQVDSQVTMMFWYRQQPGQSLTLIATANQGSEATYESGFVIDKFPISRPNLTFSTLTVSNMSPEDSSIYLCSVETGFDGNTIYFGEGSWLTVV.

The chain joins TRBV7-9 to TRBJ1-2; 10 positions match TRBD1. Germline CDR1 is SEHNR and CDR2 is FQNEAQ (reference sequence). J lost 2 bases, V lost 5 bases, and 2 bases had no gene match. The CDR3 consists of 14 residues. CDR3 sequence reads: CASSLGQGNYGYTF. The CDR3 bases are TGTGCCAGCAGCCTGGGACAGGGGAACTATGGCTACACCTTC. Full variable domain (rest looked up from reference TRBV7-9 and TRBJ1-2): DTGVSQNPRHKITKRGQNVTFRCDPISEHNRLYWYRQTLGQGPEFLTYFQNEAQLEKSRLLSDRFSAERPKGSFSTLEIQRTEQGDSAMYLCASSLGQGNYGYTFGSGTRLTVV.

This chain uses TRBV28 with TRBJ1-1; D might be TRBD1 (5 bases). V lost 4 bases and J lost 1, with 13 bases in between. There are 15 residues in the CDR3. Looked up from germline, CDR1 is MDHEN and CDR2 is SYDVKM. The CDR3 DNA follows: TGTGCCAGCAGTTCCCTGGGGGGGACGAACACTGAAGCTTTCTTT. Protein product: CASSSLGGTNTEAFF.

The chain joins TRBV5-8 to TRBJ2-2, with 10 nucleotides matching TRBD1. The V gene's germline CDR1 is SGHTS and CDR2 YDEGEE. The V segment lost 4 bases and the J segment 1 base; nucleotides outside the gene matches: 1. The CDR3 contains 15 residues. CDR3 region: CASSRTGGNTGELFF. In DNA form, the CDR3 reads TGTGCCAGCAGCAGGACAGGGGGGAACACCGGGGAGCTGTTTTTT.

The chain combines TRBV27 with TRBJ1-6; 9 bases line up with TRBD1. The CDR3 is 16 amino acids. The V gene's germline CDR1 is MNHEY and CDR2 SMNVEV (reference sequence). The trim removed 6 bases at V and 15 bases at J, leaving 18 bases unmatched. In nucleotides, the CDR3 is TGTGCCAGCAGACATAAGCCGGGACAGGGAATTGGACTCCTCCACTTT. It translates to CASRHKPGQGIGLLHF.

The rearrangement links TRBV5-1 to TRBJ2-3; D possibly corresponds to TRBD1 (5 bases). The CDR3 contains 15 residues. Germline lookup yields CDR1 SGHRS and CDR2 YFSETQ. V lost 4 bases to trimming and J lost 0 bases, with 12 bases between them. The CDR3 loop reads CASSPQTASTDTQYF. As DNA, the CDR3 is TGCGCCAGCAGCCCCCAGACAGCTAGCACAGATACGCAGTATTTT.

The CDR3 sequence is CASRRQGSTYNEQFF. The CDR3 DNA sequence: TGTGCCAGCAGACGACAGGGATCCACCTACAATGAGCAGTTCTTC. V and J are TRBV3-1 (or the pseudogene TRBV3-2) and TRBJ2-1; 7 nucleotides match TRBD1. Germline CDR1 is LGHDT and CDR2 is YNNKEL (reference sequence). Losses at the gene ends were 6 bases for V and 2 bases for J; bases not matched to a gene: 7. The CDR3 spans 15 residues.

This rearrangement joins TRBV5-4 to TRBJ2-6, with 9 bases lining up with TRBD2. The CDR3 extends over 17 amino acids. The junction had 4 bases not matched to a gene; V was cut back by 3 bases and J by 0 bases. The germline V gene encodes CDR1 SGHNT and CDR2 YYREEE (reference sequence). CDR3: CASSSGTSFSGANVLTF. The CDR3 DNA sequence: TGTGCCAGCAGCTCCGGGACTAGCTTCTCTGGGGCCAACGTCCTGACTTTC. Full variable domain (missing parts from reference TRBV5-4 and TRBJ2-6): ETGVTQSPTHLIKTRGQQVTLRCSSQSGHNTVSWYQQALGQGPQFIFQYYREEENGRGNFPPRFSGLQFPNYSSELNVNALELDDSALYLCASSSGTSFSGANVLTFGAGSRLTVL.

The chain couples TRBV12-3 or TRBV12-4 to TRBJ2-5; 11 bases agree with TRBD2. This CDR3 has 13 residues. After removal of 3 bases from V and 12 bases from J, the junction contained 6 bases not matched to a gene. The CDR3 is CASSLASGGPEYF. CDR3 DNA: TGTGCCAGCAGTTTGGCTAGCGGGGGGCCAGAGTACTTC.

The rearrangement links TRBV10-3 to TRBJ1-1; D remains ambiguous. There are 15 residues in the CDR3. Trimming took 2 bases from V and 0 from J, leaving 10 bases between them. CDR1 and CDR2 (germline): ENHRY, SYGVKD. The CDR3 coding sequence is TGTGCCATCAGTGAGGGGCGGGAAATGAACACTGAAGCTTTCTTT. This gives the protein CAISEGREMNTEAFF.

V usage is TRBV6-2 or TRBV6-3 and J usage is TRBJ2-7, with D perhaps matching TRBD1 (6 bases). CDR1 and CDR2 from the germline V gene are MNHEY and SVGEGT. Deletions cut 2 bases from V and 4 bases from J, with 21 bases between. CDR3 length: 17 amino acids. The CDR3 region has the DNA TGTGCCAGCAGTTACCCCTCGGAGGCCAGGGGATCGTACGAGCAGTACTTC. Translating gives CASSYPSEARGSYEQYF.

This sequence joins TRBV24-1 and TRBJ2-3; 9 bases agree with TRBD2. The CDR3 is 16 residues long. CDR1 KGHDR and CDR2 SFDVKD come from the germline V gene. V dropped 0 bases and J dropped 6; count of bases not matched to a gene: 6. The CDR3 here is CATSDLYSGGRDTQYF. The CDR3 region has the DNA TGTGCCACCAGTGATTTGTACAGCGGGGGGCGGGATACGCAGTATTTT.

This clone has a handful of counts. The chain carries TRBV10-3 and TRBJ2-5; TRBD2 is a possible D gene (6 bases). Trimming shortened V by 3 bases and J by 2 bases, and 13 bases separated the two germline ends. Germline-derived CDR1 and CDR2 are ENHRY and SYGVKD. CDR3 length: 15 amino acids. The CDR3 DNA follows: TGTGCCATCAGTGACGGTGGAGGGCTGCAAGAGACCCAGTACTTC. It codes for CAISDGGGLQETQYF.

V and J are TRBV28 and TRBJ1-1; the D gene is possibly TRBD1 (6 bases). Germline CDR1 MDHEN, CDR2 SYDVKM. The CDR3 has 14 residues. V was clipped by 6 bases and J by 4 bases, with 15 bases between them. CDR3: CASRPGQLSTEAFF. CDR3 coding DNA: TGTGCCAGCAGACCCGGACAGCTGAGCACTGAAGCTTTCTTT.

The chain recombines TRBV5-1 with TRBJ1-6; 7 nucleotides align to TRBD1. CDR1 and CDR2 (germline): SGHRS, YFSETQ. V was clipped by 4 bases and J by 5 bases; unmatched bases: 9. The CDR3 consists of 16 residues. The CDR3 nucleotides read TGCGCCAGCAGCCACGACAGGGTGGCTAATAATTCACCCCTCCACTTT. This codes for CASSHDRVANNSPLHF.

This clone was seen only once. CDR3 amino acids: CASSEVRPTDTQYF. The CDR3 bases are TGTGCCAGCAGTGAAGTCAGGCCCACAGATACGCAGTATTTT. This chain links TRBV6-1 with TRBJ2-3; D is undetermined. The germline gives CDR1 MNHNS, CDR2 SASEGT. The V end lost 1 base, the J end lost 2 bases, and 7 bases lay between the germline ends. This CDR3 is 14 amino acids long.

V gene TRBV2 combines with J gene TRBJ2-3, with TRBD2 identical over 9 bases. The CDR3 has 19 amino acids. The V gene end was trimmed by 6 bases and the J gene end by 0 bases; junction bases not matched to a gene: 16. The germline V gene has CDR1 SNHLY and CDR2 FYNNEI. The DNA for the CDR3 is TGTGCCAGCAGCGGCACCACTAGCGGGTCAGACTTTAGCACAGATACGCAGTATTTT. Translation gives CASSGTTSGSDFSTDTQYF.